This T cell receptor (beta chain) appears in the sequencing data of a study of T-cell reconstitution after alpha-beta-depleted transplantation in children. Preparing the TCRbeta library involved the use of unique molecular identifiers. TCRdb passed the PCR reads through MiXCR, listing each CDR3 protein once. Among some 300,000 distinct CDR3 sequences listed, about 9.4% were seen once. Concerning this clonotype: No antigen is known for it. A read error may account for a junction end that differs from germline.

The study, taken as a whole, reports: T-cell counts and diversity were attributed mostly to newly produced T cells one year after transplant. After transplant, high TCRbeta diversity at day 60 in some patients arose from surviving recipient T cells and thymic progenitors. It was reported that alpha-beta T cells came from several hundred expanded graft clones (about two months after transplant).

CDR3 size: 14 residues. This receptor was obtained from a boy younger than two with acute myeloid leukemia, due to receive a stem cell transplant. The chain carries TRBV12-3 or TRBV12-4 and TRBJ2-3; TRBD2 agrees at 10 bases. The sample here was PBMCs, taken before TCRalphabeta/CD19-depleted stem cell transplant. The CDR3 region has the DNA TGTGCCAGCAGTCTAGCGGGGGCGGTAGATACGCAGTATTTT. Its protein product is CASSLAGAVDTQYF.